These 24 T cell receptor beta chains were sequenced from one sample in a study of shared clonotypes between healthy human individuals. The repertoire was sequenced with immunoSEQ multiplex PCR; TCRdb's copy has only in-frame clones and lacks some. The profile shows about 1.5 million clones, 95% to 99% of them singletons. The sample was naive CD4+ T cells sorted from blood. Subset defined: CD45RA+ positively selected. The receptors derive from a man aged 25 to 40 in good health.

The CDR3 reads CASSVGRLGSGEQFF. The DNA of the CDR3 is TGTGCCAGCAGTGTAGGTAGGCTAGGCTCTGGTGAGCAGTTCTTC. This chain joins TRBV2 and TRBJ2-1; D is unresolved. The CDR3 contains 15 residues. Germline V gives CDR1 SNHLY, CDR2 FYNNEI. V lost 4 bases to trimming and J lost 9 bases, with 19 bases between them.

The gene calls are TRBV5-5 and TRBJ2-6; 9 bases line up with TRBD2. The junction had 5 bases not matched to a gene; V was cut back by 3 bases and J by 4 bases. Germline CDR1 is SGHKS and CDR2 is YYEKEE (reference sequence). The CDR3 contains 16 residues. CDR3 DNA: TGTGCCAGCAGCTGGGTAGCGGGAGTCGGGGCCAACGTCCTGACTTTC. Translated, it gives CASSWVAGVGANVLTF.

This chain joins TRBV14 and TRBJ1-3; possibly TRBD1 for D (5 bases). CDR3 length equals 15 residues. V lost 3 bases and J lost 4, with 13 bases in between. The V gene's germline CDR1 is SGHDN and CDR2 FVKESK. The chain's CDR3 is CASSHLGAAGNTIYF. CDR3 in DNA: TGTGCCAGCAGCCATCTCGGGGCAGCGGGAAACACCATATATTTT.

To note about this clone: This sample includes further DNA sequences coding for the same CDR3. The CDR3 DNA follows: TGCGCCAGCAGCTTGGTTGGGGATACGCAGTATTTT. This encodes CASSLVGDTQYF. The chain links TRBV5-1 to TRBJ2-3; D is uncertain. V was cut by 0 bases and J by 6 bases, with 5 bases left in between. This CDR3 has 12 residues. Germline CDR1 SGHRS, CDR2 YFSETQ. Looking up the rest from reference TRBV5-1 and TRBJ2-3 gives the full variable domain: KAGVTQTPRYLIKTRGQQVTLSCSPISGHRSVSWYQQTPGQGLQFLFEYFSETQRNKGNFPGRFSGRQFSNSRSEMNVSTLELGDSALYLCASSLVGDTQYFGPGTRLTVL.

Only a few counts were recorded for this clone. The V gene is TRBV27, the J gene TRBJ2-2, with 8 bases aligning to TRBD2. The CDR3 length is 15 residues. The ends lost 6 bases at V and 7 bases at J; junction bases unmatched: 10. The V gene's germline CDR1 is MNHEY and CDR2 SMNVEV (reference sequence). The CDR3 region has the DNA TGTGCCAGCAGGCCCGGGACTAGGATCATCGGGGAGCTGTTTTTT. This sequence encodes CASRPGTRIIGELFF.

The chain carries TRBV7-6 and TRBJ2-3; 15 bases line up with TRBD2. Germline V gene lookup returns CDR1 SGHVS and CDR2 FNYEAQ. J gave up 3 bases and V 3 bases, and 16 bases lay outside the gene matches. This CDR3 has 21 residues. CDR3 DNA sequence: TGTGCCAGCAGCTTGGACCTCGGGACTAGCGGGAGGAACACCGGGACAGATACGCAGTATTTT. This codes for CASSLDLGTSGRNTGTDTQYF.

The chain uses TRBV9 and TRBJ1-2; weak D call: TRBD1 (5 bases). Deletions cut 0 bases from V and 3 bases from J, with 9 bases between. The germline V gene encodes CDR1 SGDLS and CDR2 YYNGEE. This CDR3 is 14 amino acids long. The CDR3 DNA reads as TGTGCCAGCAGCGTAGGTTGGGGGGACTATGGCTACACCTTC. This gives the protein CASSVGWGDYGYTF. The entire variable domain, with the rest obtained from reference TRBV9 and TRBJ1-2, is as follows: DSGVTQTPKHLITATGQRVTLRCSPRSGDLSVYWYQQSLDQGLQFLIQYYNGEERAKGNILERFSAQQFPDLHSELNLSSLELGDSALYFCASSVGWGDYGYTFGSGTRLTVV.

This chain uses TRBV2 with TRBJ2-4; D might be TRBD2 (5 bases). The germline gives CDR1 SNHLY, CDR2 FYNNEI. The CDR3 runs to 16 residues. V was trimmed by 2 bases and J by 1 base, leaving 12 bases between them. The DNA of the CDR3 is TGTGCCAGCAGTGAATTGCGGGTCGTGGCCAAAAACATTCAGTACTTC. This gives the protein CASSELRVVAKNIQYF.

V usage is TRBV5-1 and J usage is TRBJ2-7; no firm D call. Trimming stripped 9 bases from V and 2 bases from J, with 21 bases between. Germline V gene lookup returns CDR1 SGHRS and CDR2 YFSETQ. The CDR3 runs to 15 residues. In DNA, the CDR3 is TGCGCCAACGACCTCGTTGGGGAACAGACCTACGAGCAGTACTTC. It specifies CANDLVGEQTYEQYF.

The chain carries TRBV23-1 and TRBJ2-7; 13 bases agree with TRBD2. TRBV23-1 is designated an ORF whose function remains uncertain. V lost 5 bases to trimming and J lost 5 bases; unmatched junction nucleotides: 9. The CDR3 loop spans 16 amino acids. The CDR3, as DNA: TGCGCCAGCAGTTACTGGACTAGCGGGAGTATGAACGAGCAGTACTTC. Amino acids: CASSYWTSGSMNEQYF.

The V and J genes are TRBV11-2 and TRBJ2-7, with a tentative D call TRBD2 (5 bases). The CDR3 is made up of 14 amino acids. Per the germline V gene, CDR1 is SGHAT and CDR2 is FQNNGV. The V end lost 5 bases, the J end lost 0 bases, and 11 bases lay between the germline ends. CDR3 residues: CASSPRRDSYEQYF. The CDR3 DNA sequence: TGTGCCAGCAGCCCCAGACGGGACTCCTACGAGCAGTACTTC.

The rearrangement uses TRBV19 and TRBJ2-7, with 11 positions matching TRBD1. J lost 2 bases, V lost 4 bases, and 4 bases had no gene match. Germline V gives CDR1 LNHDA, CDR2 SQIVND (reference sequence). The CDR3 consists of 15 residues. DNA of the CDR3: TGTGCCAGTAGTAGTCCGGGACAGGGGGCCTACGAGCAGTACTTC. Translating gives CASSSPGQGAYEQYF.

The chain links TRBV5-4 to TRBJ1-5; D unclear. CDR3 size: 15 residues. From germline, CDR1 is SGHNT and CDR2 YYREEE (reference sequence). The V end was cut by 0 bases, the J end by 3 bases, with 10 bases between. The CDR3 region has the DNA TGTGCCAGCAGCTTGGTGGTCAGGTACAATCAGCCCCAGCATTTT. It specifies CASSLVVRYNQPQHF.

This sequence joins TRBV9 and TRBJ1-1; possibly TRBD1 for D (5 bases). This CDR3 spans 13 amino acids. Trimming removed 8 bases from V and 0 bases from J, with 11 bases in between. The germline V gene encodes CDR1 SGDLS and CDR2 YYNGEE. This CDR3 is CASGHSMNTEAFF. CDR3 in DNA: TGTGCCAGTGGACACTCCATGAACACTGAAGCTTTCTTT. The whole variable domain, remainder taken from reference TRBV9 and TRBJ1-1, is DSGVTQTPKHLITATGQRVTLRCSPRSGDLSVYWYQQSLDQGLQFLIQYYNGEERAKGNILERFSAQQFPDLHSELNLSSLELGDSALYFCASGHSMNTEAFFGQGTRLTVV.

The CDR3, as DNA: TGCGCCAGCAGCCCCCAGTGGGGGGACATGGGGACTGAAGCTTTCTTT. Translation gives CASSPQWGDMGTEAFF. The chain uses TRBV5-1 and TRBJ1-1; TRBD1 is a possible D gene (6 bases). The CDR3 sequence is 16 residues long. Germline V gives CDR1 SGHRS, CDR2 YFSETQ. Trimming removed 4 bases at V and 5 bases at J, with 21 bases between.

CDR3 in DNA: TGTGCCAGCAGTTACTCGATCTTCGACAGACCCTATGGCTACACCTTC. Protein product: CASSYSIFDRPYGYTF. The chain carries TRBV6-5 and TRBJ1-2; D might be TRBD1 (5 bases). CDR1 and CDR2 from the germline V gene are MNHEY and SVGAGI. The CDR3 covers 16 residues. V gave up 0 bases and J gave up 4 bases, with 15 bases separating them.

V and J are TRBV14 and TRBJ2-7, with D hard to call. Germline-derived CDR1 and CDR2 are SGHDN and FVKESK. The length of the CDR3 is 13 residues. Trimming removed 0 bases at V and 4 bases at J, with 7 bases between. The CDR3 here is CASSQETVYEQYF. The CDR3, as DNA: TGTGCCAGCAGCCAAGAGACGGTTTACGAGCAGTACTTC.

The genes are TRBV11-2 and TRBJ1-2, with D possibly TRBD1 on 5 matching bases. V shed 3 bases and J shed 3 bases, with 8 bases lying between them. The CDR3 has 13 amino acids. CDR1 and CDR2 (germline): SGHAT, FQNNGV. The CDR3 region is CASSFGAHYGYTF. CDR3 DNA sequence: TGTGCCAGCAGCTTCGGGGCACACTATGGCTACACCTTC.

This clone was seen a single time. The chain employs TRBV7-3 and TRBJ2-3; 11 positions agree with TRBD2. This CDR3 has 17 amino acids. The germline V gene has CDR1 SGHTA and CDR2 FQGTGA. Losses at the gene ends were 5 bases for V and 4 bases for J; bases not matched to a gene: 11. The CDR3 reads CASSRLAGSAAADTQYF. CDR3 DNA sequence: TGTGCCAGCAGCAGACTAGCGGGGAGTGCCGCCGCAGATACGCAGTATTTT. The full variable domain, with the rest looked up from reference TRBV7-3 and TRBJ2-3, is GAGVSQTPSNKVTEKGKYVELRCDPISGHTALYWYRQSLGQGPEFLIYFQGTGAADDSGLPNDRFFAVRPEGSVSTLKIQRTERGDSAVYLCASSRLAGSAAADTQYFGPGTRLTVL.

On this clone: Additional DNA sequences in this sample encode the identical CDR3. This sequence joins TRBV9 and TRBJ2-1; D is undetermined. Trimming removed 2 bases from V and 5 bases from J, with 8 bases in between. Germline-derived CDR1 and CDR2 are SGDLS and YYNGEE. This CDR3 contains 13 residues. CDR3 in DNA: TGTGCCAGCAGCGTTGGGCCACACAATGAGCAGTTCTTC. It specifies CASSVGPHNEQFF.

The chain recombines TRBV9 with TRBJ1-1; 7 nucleotides line up with TRBD1. This CDR3 has 13 residues. The V segment lost 5 bases and the J segment 3 bases; nucleotides outside the gene matches: 4. Per germline, CDR1 SGDLS and CDR2 YYNGEE. CDR3: CASRNRGDTEAFF. The DNA for the CDR3 is TGTGCCAGCAGGAACAGGGGAGACACTGAAGCTTTCTTT.

The CDR3 DNA is TGTGCCAGTAGTATAGGGGAGACTCTTTTCGAGCAGTTCTTC. It yields the protein CASSIGETLFEQFF. The V gene is TRBV19, the J gene TRBJ2-1; a weak D match, TRBD2 (5 bases). Germline assignment: CDR1 LNHDA and CDR2 SQIVND (reference sequence). The ends were cut back, 1 base at V and 10 bases at J, with 14 bases in the middle. This CDR3 contains 14 residues.

The CDR3 loop is CASSQSNSGTYEQYF. The CDR3, as DNA: TGCGCCAGCAGCCAATCAAACAGTGGGACCTACGAGCAGTACTTC. The V call is TRBV4-3, the J call TRBJ2-7, with unresolved D. This CDR3 region has 15 residues. Between the trimmed V and J ends, which lost 2 bases and 2 bases, there was a span of 13 bases. Germline V gene sequence: CDR1 LGHNA, CDR2 YSLEER.

CDR3 nucleotide sequence: TGCGCCAGCAGCCAAGAGGGGCCGATCCCCGGGGAGCTGTTTTTT. Protein: CASSQEGPIPGELFF. This rearrangement joins TRBV4-1 to TRBJ2-2, with D tentatively TRBD1 (5 bases). With 0 bases removed from V and 6 bases from J, the gap between germline ends came to 11 bases. Germline V gives CDR1 MGHRA, CDR2 YSYEKL. The CDR3 has 15 amino acids.